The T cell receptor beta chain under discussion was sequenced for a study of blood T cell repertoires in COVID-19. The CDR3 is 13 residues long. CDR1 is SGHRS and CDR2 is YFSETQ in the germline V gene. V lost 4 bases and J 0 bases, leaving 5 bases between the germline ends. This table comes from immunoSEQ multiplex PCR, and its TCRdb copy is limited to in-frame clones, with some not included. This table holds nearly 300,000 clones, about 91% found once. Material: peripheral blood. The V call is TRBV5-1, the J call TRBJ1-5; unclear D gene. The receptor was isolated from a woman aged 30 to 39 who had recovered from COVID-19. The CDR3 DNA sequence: TGCGCCAGCAGCGAGTATAGCAATCAGCCCCAGCATTTT. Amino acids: CASSEYSNQPQHF.